Following are 21 T cell receptor beta chains from one sample sequenced in a study of human T cells and chemical hapten exposure. TCRdb passed the RACE reads through MiXCR, listing each CDR3 protein once. The sample lists about 82,000 distinct CDR3 sequences, under 15% occurring once. Indicated time point: patch test 3, about 24 weeks after DPC sensitization. Treatment here: therapeutic diphenylcyclopropenone sensitization with weekly scalp DPC. Sequences were derived from whole blood, sampled in connection with sensitization to the hapten diphenylcyclopropenone (DPC). The receptors come from a woman aged 45-59 years with alopecia areata. Some clones in this sample may be carry-over from other donors' samples.

This clonotype was recorded many times. The chain carries TRBV7-2 and TRBJ2-3; TRBD2 matches at 9 bases. CDR3 length: 16 amino acids. Germline CDR1 reads SGHTA; CDR2 reads FQGNSA. V shed 1 base and J 1 base; nucleotides not matched to a gene: 3. CDR3 DNA: TGTGCCAGCAGCTTAGGTCTAGCGGGACGCACAGATACGCAGTATTTT. Translating gives CASSLGLAGRTDTQYF.

This clonotype was recorded at least ten times. V gene TRBV2 combines with J gene TRBJ1-3; D gene ambiguous. The CDR3 length is 14 residues. Trimming left V 7 bases short and J 7 bases short, with 17 bases between. Germline assignment: CDR1 SNHLY and CDR2 FYNNEI. This chain's CDR3 is CASNVLSVGNTIYF. The CDR3 DNA reads TGTGCCAGCAATGTGTTAAGCGTGGGCAACACCATATATTTT.

This clonotype has at least ten counts. V and J are TRBV29-1 and TRBJ1-2, with D perhaps matching TRBD1 (6 bases). Germline V CDR1 and CDR2: SQVTM, ANQGSEA. Trimming pared 6 bases from V and 3 bases from J, leaving 11 bases between. CDR3 size: 12 residues. For the CDR3, the DNA is TGCAGCGTCGGACAGAGGGACTATGGCTACACCTTC. Translation: CSVGQRDYGYTF.

This clonotype was seen repeatedly, ten times or more. The junction departs from germline at one end; a sequencing error may be responsible. The genes are TRBV29-1 and TRBJ2-3; the match to TRBD2 covers 11 bases. The germline CDR1 and CDR2 sequences are SQVTM and ANQGSEA. This CDR3 is built from 15 residues. CDR3 region: CSVEDGTSGLDTQYF. The CDR3 bases are TGCAGCGTAGAAGACGGGACTAGCGGACTAGATACGCAGTATTTT.

The chain recombines TRBV3-1 with TRBJ2-3; 7 positions agree with TRBD2. Germline CDR1 and CDR2: LGHDT and YNNKEL (reference sequence). V dropped 2 bases and J dropped 6; count of bases not matched to a gene: 8. There are 15 residues in the CDR3. CDR3 DNA sequence: TGTGCCAGCAGCCAACAAGCGGGAAGTTGGGATACGCAGTATTTT. Protein sequence: CASSQQAGSWDTQYF.

This clonotype was observed a few times. The rearrangement links TRBV5-4 to TRBJ1-4; 7 bases match TRBD1. Trimming at V came to 4 bases and at J to 0 bases, leaving 9 bases not matched to a gene. The germline V gene has CDR1 SGHNT and CDR2 YYREEE (reference sequence). CDR3 size: 17 residues. The DNA for the CDR3 is TGTGCCAGCAGCCCCGGAGGGGGCAGGGCAACTAATGAAAAACTGTTTTTT. Translation gives CASSPGGGRATNEKLFF.

This clonotype was detected only a few times. A single base separates this from a much larger clone, so it may be a read error. The chain is built from TRBV29-1 and TRBJ2-7; 10 bases are shared with TRBD2. Per the germline V gene, CDR1 is SQVTM and CDR2 is ANQGSEA. V trimming: 4 bases; J trimming: 3 bases; junction bases outside the gene matches: 3. The CDR3 runs 13 residues. The CDR3 DNA follows: TGCAGCGTTGGGCCTAGCGGGAGCTACGAGCAGTACTTC. Encoded protein: CSVGPSGSYEQYF.

CDR3 DNA sequence: TGTGCCAGCAGTGTGGATAGGGGGAACACCGGGGAGCTGTTTTTT. Protein: CASSVDRGNTGELFF. V is TRBV2 and J is TRBJ2-2; possible D gene TRBD1, 5 bases. Germline CDR1 reads SNHLY; CDR2 reads FYNNEI. The CDR3 has 15 amino acids. Trimming took 4 bases from V and 1 from J, leaving 10 bases between them.

This chain connects TRBV5-4 to TRBJ2-1; a possible D gene is TRBD1 (6 bases). CDR1 and CDR2 from the germline V gene are SGHNT and YYREEE (reference sequence). This CDR3 has 15 amino acids. Trimming stripped 4 bases from V and 2 bases from J, with 13 bases between. The CDR3: CASSMQQGAYNEQFF. In DNA form, the CDR3 reads TGTGCCAGCAGCATGCAACAGGGAGCCTACAATGAGCAGTTCTTC.

In this sample, this clonotype turned up a few times. The chain combines TRBV5-1 with TRBJ1-5; no clear D gene. The CDR3 is 14 amino acids. V was clipped by 4 bases and J by 8 bases, with 16 bases between them. Germline values: CDR1 SGHRS, CDR2 YFSETQ. CDR3 nucleotide sequence: TGCGCCAGCAGCCTCGCCCCCGGTTCTGAGCCCCAGCATTTT. Its translation: CASSLAPGSEPQHF. The full variable domain, its missing parts supplied by reference TRBV5-1 and TRBJ1-5, is KAGVTQTPRYLIKTRGQQVTLSCSPISGHRSVSWYQQTPGQGLQFLFEYFSETQRNKGNFPGRFSGRQFSNSRSEMNVSTLELGDSALYLCASSLAPGSEPQHFGDGTRLSIL.

The chain employs TRBV10-1 and TRBJ1-1, with D tentatively TRBD1 (5 bases). Per germline, CDR1 WNHNN and CDR2 SYGVQD (reference sequence). This CDR3 is built from 15 residues. V was clipped by 5 bases and J by 1 base, with 14 bases between them. The CDR3: CASSNRRGPNTEAFF. CDR3 nucleotide sequence: TGCGCCAGCAGTAACCGGAGGGGACCGAACACTGAAGCTTTCTTT.

This clonotype has only a few counts. The chain has TRBV4-1 and TRBJ2-1; TRBD2 matches 12 bases. The CDR3 consists of 16 residues. Germline CDR1 is MGHRA and CDR2 is YSYEKL. The V segment lost 4 bases and the J segment 2 bases; nucleotides outside the gene matches: 3. The CDR3 sequence is CASSLLAGGTYNEQFF. CDR3 bases: TGCGCCAGCAGCCTACTAGCGGGAGGTACCTACAATGAGCAGTTCTTC.

The chain combines TRBV12-3 or TRBV12-4 with TRBJ2-1; no definite D call. The CDR3 has 14 amino acids. Deletions cut 6 bases from V and 6 bases from J, with 15 bases between. CDR3 amino acids: CASRALPTGNEQFF. The CDR3 DNA reads as TGTGCCAGCAGAGCTCTTCCAACGGGCAATGAGCAGTTCTTC.

This clonotype was counted between two and nine times. The chain has TRBV20-1 and TRBJ2-1, with TRBD2 as a possible D gene (6 bases). The CDR3 sequence is 18 residues long. Germline CDR1 reads DFQATT; CDR2 reads SNEGSKA (reference sequence). Trimming removed 0 bases at V and 10 bases at J, with 28 bases between. The CDR3 DNA reads TGCAGTGCTAGAGATCCCGGTAGGAGGGAGAAGGTCGGCGACGAGCAGTTCTTC. Amino acid sequence: CSARDPGRREKVGDEQFF.

In this sample, this clonotype turned up a few times. The chain uses TRBV5-1 and TRBJ1-1; possible D gene TRBD1, 6 bases. Germline CDR1 and CDR2: SGHRS and YFSETQ. V was shortened by 4 bases and J by 0 bases, with 13 bases between the two germline ends. The CDR3 totals 15 residues. CDR3 nucleotide sequence: TGCGCCAGCAGCCAGGGGCGGGGTATGAACACTGAAGCTTTCTTT. It translates to CASSQGRGMNTEAFF.

This clonotype occurred many times. The rearrangement joins TRBV3-1 to TRBJ2-1, with D hard to call. CDR1 and CDR2 (germline): LGHDT, YNNKEL (reference sequence). V lost 0 bases and J lost 5, with 8 bases in between. The CDR3 is made up of 14 amino acids. CDR3 bases: TGTGCCAGCAGCCAAGATAAACTGAACAATGAGCAGTTCTTC. Its translation is CASSQDKLNNEQFF.

This clonotype was counted ten times or more. The chain employs TRBV7-6 and TRBJ2-1; TRBD2 matches at 10 bases. This CDR3 is 16 amino acids long. CDR1 SGHVS and CDR2 FNYEAQ come from the germline V gene. J lost 4 bases, V lost 6 bases, and 9 bases had no gene match. In DNA form, the CDR3 reads TGTGCCAGCAGTCGAACCGGGACTAGCGCGTACAATGAGCAGTTCTTC. It is translated as CASSRTGTSAYNEQFF.

This chain connects TRBV27 to TRBJ2-1; D call uncertain. The CDR3 runs 13 residues. The germline CDR1 and CDR2 sequences are MNHEY and SMNVEV (reference sequence). V gave up 6 bases and J gave up 5 bases, with 11 bases separating them. In DNA form, the CDR3 reads TGTGCCAGCAGGCGGCTAAGTAACAATGAGCAGTTCTTC. Translating gives CASRRLSNNEQFF.

This clonotype was seen only a few times. V gene TRBV7-9 combines with J gene TRBJ2-1, with TRBD2 as a possible D gene (6 bases). The CDR3 runs to 16 residues. Trimming left V 8 bases short and J 8 bases short, with 25 bases between. Germline CDR1 SEHNR, CDR2 FQNEAQ (reference sequence). The CDR3 DNA sequence: TGTGCCAGCGGATCTTTGCGGGATGTCTTCATCGATGAGCAGTTCTTC. Protein sequence: CASGSLRDVFIDEQFF.

This clonotype came up many times. The germline gene is not matched at one end of the junction; a read error may be the cause. The DNA for the CDR3 is TGTGCTAGCAGCTTGGGAAGAACAGATACGCAGTATTTT. Translating gives CASSLGRTDTQYF. The rearrangement joins TRBV7-7 to TRBJ2-3; D not certain. CDR1 is SSHAT and CDR2 is FNYEAQ in the germline V gene (reference sequence). CDR3 length: 13 residues.

V usage is TRBV5-1 and J usage is TRBJ1-4, with a weak D call TRBD1 (5 bases). CDR1 is SGHRS, CDR2 YFSETQ, per germline. The CDR3 has 14 residues. Trimming shortened V by 6 bases and J by 5 bases, and 14 bases separated the two germline ends. In DNA form, the CDR3 reads TGCGCCAGCACCCCCGGAGGGGTAAATGAAAAACTGTTTTTT. Translated, it gives CASTPGGVNEKLFF.